The text below deals with one T cell receptor (beta chain). Its antigen is not identified. The CDR3 runs 13 residues. Germline values: CDR1 SNHLY, CDR2 FYNNEI. The germline V and J ends were trimmed by 8 bases and 4 bases, with 14 bases remaining between them. The data belong to a study of cytomegalovirus exposure and HLA in healthy donors. Regarding the study as a whole: Donor immune exposure was known only as CMV serostatus. There were 164 TCR beta chains listed as cytomegalovirus-associated. A later analysis appeared to link common viral pathogens to several of the most significant clusters. Associated with HLA alleles at 0.05 false discovery rate in a later analysis were some 18,000 TCR beta sequences.

In the PCR, 60 Vbeta and 13 Jbeta primers were used. Method: immunoSEQ multiplex PCR; TCRdb's copy keeps in-frame clones and lacks some. The top ten clones hold roughly 0.34% of a sample with about 210,000 clones, approximately 86% of them seen once. The chain uses TRBV2 and TRBJ1-1, with TRBD1 as a possible D gene (5 bases). The TCR was taken from a woman aged 25 to 39 in good health and CMV-seronegative. Sample: PBMCs. DNA for the CDR3: TGTGCCAGCCTCGGCGGGGCCTCCACTGAAGCTTTCTTT. Translation: CASLGGASTEAFF.